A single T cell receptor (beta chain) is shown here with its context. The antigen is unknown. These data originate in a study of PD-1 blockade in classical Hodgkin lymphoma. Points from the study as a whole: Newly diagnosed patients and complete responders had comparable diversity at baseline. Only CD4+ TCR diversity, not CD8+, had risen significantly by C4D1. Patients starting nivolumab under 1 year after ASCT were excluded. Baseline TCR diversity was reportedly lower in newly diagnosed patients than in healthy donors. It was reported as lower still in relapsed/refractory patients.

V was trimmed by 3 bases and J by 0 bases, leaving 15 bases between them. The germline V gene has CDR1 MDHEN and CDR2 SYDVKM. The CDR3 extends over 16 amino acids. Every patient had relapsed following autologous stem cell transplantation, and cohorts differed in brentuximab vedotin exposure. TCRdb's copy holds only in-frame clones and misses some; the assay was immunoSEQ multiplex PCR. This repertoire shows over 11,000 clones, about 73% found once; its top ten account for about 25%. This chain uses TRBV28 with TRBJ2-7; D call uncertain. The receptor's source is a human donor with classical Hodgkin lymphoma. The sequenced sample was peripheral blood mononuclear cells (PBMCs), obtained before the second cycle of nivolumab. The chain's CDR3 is CASSFKYPLSSYEQYF. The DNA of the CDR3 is TGTGCCAGCAGTTTCAAGTACCCGTTAAGCTCCTACGAGCAGTACTTC.